The 24 T cell receptor beta chains below were found in one sample sequenced in a study of graft-versus-host responses after intestinal transplantation. The table came from immunoSEQ multiplex PCR; TCRdb's copy has only in-frame clones and leaves some out. This sample has roughly 100,000 clones, with over 85% found just once. Their antigen targets remain unknown. The material sequenced was unstimulated CD8+ T cells sorted from spleen or lymph node cells, taken before intestinal transplant. The receptors derive from a human donor who received an intestinal transplant.

The chain has TRBV7-9 and TRBJ2-2, with D possibly matching TRBD2 (6 bases). The CDR3 is made up of 15 amino acids. Germline V gene data show CDR1 as SEHNR and CDR2 as FQNEAQ (reference sequence). Between the trimmed V and J ends, which lost 1 base and 3 bases, there was a span of 9 bases. The CDR3 region is CASSLGGGDTGELFF. As DNA, the CDR3 is TGTGCCAGCAGCTTAGGGGGAGGCGACACCGGGGAGCTGTTTTTT. Full variable domain (missing parts from reference TRBV7-9 and TRBJ2-2): DTGVSQNPRHKITKRGQNVTFRCDPISEHNRLYWYRQTLGQGPEFLTYFQNEAQLEKSRLLSDRFSAERPKGSFSTLEIQRTEQGDSAMYLCASSLGGGDTGELFFGEGSRLTVL.

In its sample, this clone was seen a few times. The V call is TRBV6-6, the J call TRBJ1-5; D is perhaps TRBD1 (5 bases). Trimming stripped 7 bases from V and 3 bases from J, with 19 bases between. CDR3 length: 16 residues. The germline CDR1 and CDR2 sequences are MNHNY and SVGAGI (reference sequence). The CDR3 region is CASMGREEGLNQPQHF. The CDR3, as DNA: TGTGCCAGCATGGGCAGGGAGGAAGGGCTCAATCAGCCCCAGCATTTT.

The V and J genes are TRBV13 and TRBJ2-3; 8 nucleotides match TRBD2. The V gene's germline CDR1 is PRHDT and CDR2 FYEKMQ (reference sequence). Trimming at V came to 4 bases and at J to 3 bases, leaving 6 bases not matched to a gene. The CDR3 totals 15 residues. CDR3: CASSSSGGGTDTQYF. The CDR3 region has the DNA TGTGCCAGCAGCTCAAGCGGGGGTGGGACAGATACGCAGTATTTT.

Notes on this clone: Distinct nucleotide sequences in the sample also encode this CDR3. The V and J genes are TRBV27 and TRBJ2-7; D gene ambiguous. V lost 4 bases and J lost 2, with 3 bases in between. Germline V gene data show CDR1 as MNHEY and CDR2 as SMNVEV (reference sequence). This CDR3 is built from 11 residues. Here the CDR3 reads CASSSTYEQYF. CDR3 in DNA: TGTGCCAGCAGTTCTACCTACGAGCAGTACTTC.

V is TRBV5-1 and J is TRBJ2-1; 11 bases align to TRBD2. Germline lookup yields CDR1 SGHRS and CDR2 YFSETQ. The CDR3 sequence is 17 residues long. The ends lost 3 bases at V and 7 bases at J; junction bases unmatched: 12. CDR3 amino acids: CASSSPLAGGPGNEQFF. In DNA, the CDR3 is TGCGCCAGCAGCTCACCATTAGCGGGGGGGCCGGGAAATGAGCAGTTCTTC.

The V gene is TRBV6-5, the J gene TRBJ1-5; D gene ambiguous. V shed 6 bases and J shed 2 bases, with 8 bases lying between them. Germline-derived CDR1 and CDR2 are MNHEY and SVGAGI. The CDR3 has 13 amino acids. CDR3 residues: CASSRAGNQPQHF. In nucleotides, the CDR3 is TGTGCCAGCAGCCGGGCGGGCAATCAGCCCCAGCATTTT.

The chain has TRBV18 and TRBJ1-1; 9 nucleotides align to TRBD1. The germline V gene encodes CDR1 KGHSH and CDR2 LQKENI. The V segment lost 4 bases and the J segment 3 bases; nucleotides outside the gene matches: 6. The CDR3 has 15 residues. CDR3: CASSRRTGADTEAFF. DNA of the CDR3: TGTGCCAGCTCACGGCGGACAGGGGCGGACACTGAAGCTTTCTTT.

The gene calls are TRBV5-1 and TRBJ2-3, with D unresolved. The germline V gene has CDR1 SGHRS and CDR2 YFSETQ. The CDR3 consists of 15 residues. The V end lost 1 base, the J end lost 0 bases, and 9 bases lay between the germline ends. DNA of the CDR3: TGCGCCAGCAGCTTGCGGGCCTCTAGCACAGATACGCAGTATTTT. Encoded protein: CASSLRASSTDTQYF.

J is TRBJ2-7 and V is TRBV13; a possible D gene is TRBD1 (5 bases). In germline, CDR1 is PRHDT, CDR2 FYEKMQ (reference sequence). The CDR3 extends over 14 amino acids. The V and J ends lost 6 bases and 2 bases respectively, with 14 bases between them. The CDR3 here is CASSYSGLTYEQYF. Here the CDR3 DNA reads TGTGCCAGCAGTTATTCAGGGCTTACCTACGAGCAGTACTTC.

The chain couples TRBV29-1 to TRBJ2-7; no firm D call. Trimming removed 6 bases from V and 2 bases from J, with 14 bases in between. Germline V gives CDR1 SQVTM, CDR2 ANQGSEA. The length of the CDR3 is 13 residues. CDR3 protein: CSVSLQDPYEQYF. Written as DNA, the CDR3 is TGCAGCGTGAGCCTCCAGGATCCCTACGAGCAGTACTTC.

The chain recombines TRBV6-1 with TRBJ1-3; a weak D match, TRBD1 (5 bases). Germline V lookup: CDR1 MNHNS, CDR2 SASEGT. This CDR3 is 15 amino acids long. V was clipped by 6 bases and J by 2 bases, with 14 bases between them. The CDR3: CASSQALGAGNTIYF. DNA for the CDR3: TGTGCCAGCAGCCAAGCATTGGGGGCTGGAAACACCATATATTTT.

J is TRBJ1-2 and V is TRBV25-1, with D uncertain. This CDR3 has 14 residues. CDR1 and CDR2 (germline): MGHDK, SYGVNS. V was cut by 7 bases and J by 4 bases, with 16 bases left in between. DNA for the CDR3: TGTGCCAGCACACCCGGAGCCGGTGCCTATGGCTACACCTTC. Its translation: CASTPGAGAYGYTF.

The chain combines TRBV29-1 with TRBJ2-3; D gene uncertain. V was clipped by 3 bases and J by 3 bases, with 13 bases between them. The CDR3 loop spans 14 amino acids. Germline V gene data show CDR1 as SQVTM and CDR2 as ANQGSEA. CDR3 coding DNA: TGCAGCGTTGATGATGGTATCCGGACAGATACGCAGTATTTT. This encodes CSVDDGIRTDTQYF.

This clone has just one count. In DNA form, the CDR3 reads TGTGCCAGCAGCGTTACATGGACAGTAGCTAACTATGGCTACACCTTC. Translated: CASSVTWTVANYGYTF. The rearrangement links TRBV9 to TRBJ1-2, with D possibly being TRBD1 (6 bases). The CDR3 extends over 16 amino acids. Trimming removed 2 bases from V and 0 bases from J, with 14 bases in between. Germline CDR1 reads SGDLS; CDR2 reads YYNGEE.

The gene calls are TRBV15 and TRBJ2-7; D call uncertain. The germline CDR1 and CDR2 sequences are LNHNV and YYDKDF (reference sequence). V was cut by 5 bases and J by 6 bases, with 20 bases left in between. There are 15 residues in the CDR3. The CDR3 sequence is CATSDRLSGLSEQYF. CDR3 nucleotides: TGTGCCACCAGCGACCGCCTCTCCGGCCTCTCCGAGCAGTACTTC. The whole variable domain, filled in from reference TRBV15 and TRBJ2-7, reads DAMVIQNPRYQVTQFGKPVTLSCSQTLNHNVMYWYQQKSSQAPKLLFHYYDKDFNNEADTPDNFQSRRPNTSFCFLDIRSPGLGDTAMYLCATSDRLSGLSEQYFGPGTRLTVT.

In its sample, this clone was seen once. Distinct nucleotide sequences in the sample also encode this CDR3. The genes are TRBV14 and TRBJ2-7, with a tentative D call TRBD2 (6 bases). V was shortened by 1 base and J by 1 base, with 8 bases between the two germline ends. Germline V lookup: CDR1 SGHDN, CDR2 FVKESK. This CDR3 has 14 amino acids. In nucleotides, the CDR3 is TGTGCCAGCAGCCAAGTAGGAGGGTCCTACGAGCAGTACTTC. It yields the protein CASSQVGGSYEQYF.

CDR3 DNA sequence: TGTGCCAGCCACAGGGGCTCACAAGAGACCCAGTACTTC. This gives the protein CASHRGSQETQYF. This rearrangement joins TRBV11-2 to TRBJ2-5; TRBD1 matches 7 bases. The CDR3 loop spans 13 amino acids. Germline trimming cut 8 bases from V and 2 bases from J; bases unmatched to any gene: 5. The germline V gene has CDR1 SGHAT and CDR2 FQNNGV. The complete variable domain, with remaining parts taken from reference TRBV11-2 and TRBJ2-5, reads EAGVAQSPRYKIIEKRQSVAFWCNPISGHATLYWYQQILGQGPKLLIQFQNNGVVDDSQLPKDRFSAERLKGVDSTLKIQPAKLEDSAVYLCASHRGSQETQYFGPGTRLLVL.

This clone has more than one count but fewer than ten. The chain couples TRBV25-1 to TRBJ1-2, with D perhaps matching TRBD1 (5 bases). Germline V gene lookup returns CDR1 MGHDK and CDR2 SYGVNS. This CDR3 is built from 11 residues. V gave up 4 bases and J gave up 5 bases, with 5 bases separating them. CDR3 DNA: TGTGCCAGCAGTGGACAGTATGGCTACACCTTC. As protein: CASSGQYGYTF.

The rearrangement uses TRBV5-5 and TRBJ2-7; 11 bases agree with TRBD1. V lost 7 bases to trimming and J lost 1 base; unmatched junction nucleotides: 4. CDR1 is SGHKS, CDR2 YYEKEE, per germline (reference sequence). The CDR3 is made up of 14 amino acids. CDR3 nucleotides: TGTGCCAGCTCCGGGACAGGGGGGTCCTACGAGCAGTACTTC. It encodes CASSGTGGSYEQYF.

The rearrangement links TRBV29-1 to TRBJ2-2; 10 bases map to TRBD1. V was pared by 6 bases and J by 2 bases, with 3 bases of the junction left unmatched. Germline loops: CDR1 SQVTM, CDR2 ANQGSEA. The CDR3 is 14 residues long. DNA of the CDR3: TGCAGCGTGGACAGGGGGGGAAACACCGGGGAGCTGTTTTTT. It codes for CSVDRGGNTGELFF.

V is TRBV6-1 and J is TRBJ2-7, with D unresolved. Looked up from germline, CDR1 is MNHNS and CDR2 is SASEGT. This CDR3 spans 15 amino acids. V was clipped by 6 bases and J by 3 bases, with 18 bases between them. This CDR3 reads CASSPPPMGHYEQYF. The CDR3 DNA reads as TGTGCCAGCAGCCCTCCGCCGATGGGCCACTACGAGCAGTACTTC.

This chain links TRBV6-5 with TRBJ2-1; the D is unclear. CDR1 and CDR2 from the germline V gene are MNHEY and SVGAGI. The CDR3 totals 13 residues. V was shortened by 4 bases and J by 3 bases, with 7 bases between the two germline ends. CDR3 sequence: CASSFGRYNEQFF. CDR3 nucleotide sequence: TGTGCCAGCAGTTTTGGTCGCTACAATGAGCAGTTCTTC.

The chain carries TRBV6-5 and TRBJ2-7; no reliable D call. The V gene's germline CDR1 is MNHEY and CDR2 SVGAGI. Trimming took off 0 bases at V and 5 bases at J, with 14 bases between the two ends. The CDR3 covers 15 residues. In DNA form, the CDR3 reads TGTGCCAGCAGTTACTCTTGGGGATTTGGCGACGAGCAGTACTTC. Encoded protein: CASSYSWGFGDEQYF.

The chain is built from TRBV25-1 and TRBJ2-1, with D unresolved. V was clipped by 4 bases and J by 10 bases, with 17 bases between them. Germline lookup yields CDR1 MGHDK and CDR2 SYGVNS. The CDR3 extends over 14 amino acids. CDR3 loop: CASSGGAPQWEQFF. The CDR3, as DNA: TGTGCCAGCAGTGGAGGAGCTCCTCAATGGGAGCAGTTCTTC.